These T cell receptor beta chains were read from a single sample in a study of blood T cell repertoires in COVID-19. TCRdb keeps only in-frame clones here, not all; method: immunoSEQ multiplex PCR. The sample records 190,000 or so clones, about 88% being singletons. Sequenced: peripheral blood. These TCRs come from a man aged 35-49 years with active or convalescent COVID-19. Each CDR3 is given with its conserved first and last residue. The D gene is left open where the match is weak. Rows may omit the clone size; those that give it use once, few, many or a size class.

cdr3_aa: CASSQERGAYDSPLHF
cdr3_nt: TGTGCCAGCAGCCAAGAACGGGGGGCGTATGATTCACCCCTCCACTTT
clone_size: .
j_call: TRBJ1-6
v_call: TRBV4-2
d_call: .

cdr3_aa: CASSDMLTGRSGANVLTF
cdr3_nt: TGTGCCAGCAGTGATATGTTGACAGGGCGGTCGGGGGCCAACGTCCTGACTTTC
clone_size: .
j_call: TRBJ2-6
v_call: TRBV25-1
d_call: TRBD1

cdr3_aa: CASSPESRVNAGELFF
cdr3_nt: TGTGCCAGCAGCCCCGAGTCTAGAGTAAACGCCGGGGAGCTGTTTTTT
clone_size: .
j_call: TRBJ2-2
v_call: TRBV5-5
d_call: .

cdr3_aa: CASSLASGTGAVKLFF
cdr3_nt: TGTGCCAGCAGCTTAGCTTCCGGGACAGGGGCAGTTAAGTTGTTTTTT
clone_size: .
j_call: TRBJ1-4
v_call: TRBV7-9
d_call: TRBD1

cdr3_aa: CASSYPTGGPRDQPQHF
cdr3_nt: TGTGCCAGCAGTTACCCCACAGGGGGCCCGAGGGACCAGCCCCAGCATTTT
clone_size: .
j_call: TRBJ1-5
v_call: TRBV28
d_call: TRBD1

cdr3_aa: CASSTGRGPYEQYF
cdr3_nt: TGTGCCAGCTCCACAGGGCGAGGCCCCTACGAGCAGTACTTC
clone_size: .
j_call: TRBJ2-7
v_call: TRBV13
d_call: .

cdr3_aa: CASSLGTGTEAFF
cdr3_nt: TGTGCCAGCAGTTTAGGGACAGGGACTGAAGCTTTCTTT
clone_size: .
j_call: TRBJ1-1
v_call: TRBV12-3/TRBV12-4
d_call: TRBD1

cdr3_aa: CASTGTGNQPQHF
cdr3_nt: TGTGCCAGTACCGGGACAGGCAATCAGCCCCAGCATTTT
clone_size: .
j_call: TRBJ1-5
v_call: TRBV19
d_call: TRBD1

cdr3_aa: CAISESKAGATGGYTF
cdr3_nt: TGTGCCATCAGTGAGTCGAAGGCAGGGGCGACAGGTGGCTACACCTTC
clone_size: .
j_call: TRBJ1-2
v_call: TRBV10-3
d_call: .

cdr3_aa: CASSAGTGGDNEQFF
cdr3_nt: TGCGCCAGCAGCGCCGGGACAGGGGGTGACAATGAGCAGTTCTTC
clone_size: .
j_call: TRBJ2-1
v_call: TRBV5-1
d_call: TRBD1

cdr3_aa: CASSPRVANTEAFF
cdr3_nt: TGTGCCAGCAGCCCCAGGGTGGCGAACACTGAAGCTTTCTTT
clone_size: .
j_call: TRBJ1-1
v_call: TRBV7-9
d_call: .

cdr3_aa: CASSGPSRMNTEAFF
cdr3_nt: TGTGCCAGCAGTGGGCCAAGCAGAATGAACACTGAAGCTTTCTTT
clone_size: .
j_call: TRBJ1-1
v_call: TRBV28
d_call: .

cdr3_aa: CASSRLAGEQFF
cdr3_nt: TGTGCCAGCAGTCGATTAGCGGGGGAGCAGTTCTTC
clone_size: .
j_call: TRBJ2-1
v_call: TRBV2
d_call: TRBD2

cdr3_aa: CASGYRDRGYF
cdr3_nt: TGTGCCAGCGGGTACCGGGACAGGGGATACTTC
clone_size: .
j_call: TRBJ2-4
v_call: TRBV28
d_call: TRBD1

cdr3_aa: CASSSRLGDTYNEQFF
cdr3_nt: TGCGCCAGCAGCTCAAGATTGGGGGACACCTACAATGAGCAGTTCTTC
clone_size: .
j_call: TRBJ2-1
v_call: TRBV4-1
d_call: .

cdr3_aa: CASSPAWAQNSPLHF
cdr3_nt: TGCGCCAGCAGCCCGGCGTGGGCCCAAAATTCACCCCTCCACTTT
clone_size: .
j_call: TRBJ1-6
v_call: TRBV4-1
d_call: .

cdr3_aa: CASGRSTSGGPDTQYF
cdr3_nt: TGTGCTAGTGGTCGGAGCACTAGCGGGGGACCAGATACGCAGTATTTT
clone_size: .
j_call: TRBJ2-3
v_call: TRBV12-5
d_call: TRBD2

cdr3_aa: CASSLPRHGQKGVQFF
cdr3_nt: TGTGCCAGCAGCTTACCACGACATGGACAGAAAGGAGTGCAGTTCTTC
clone_size: few
j_call: TRBJ2-1
v_call: TRBV11-1
d_call: .

cdr3_aa: CASSYDRGYYEQYF
cdr3_nt: TGTGCCAGCAGCTATGACAGGGGGTATTACGAGCAGTACTTC
clone_size: once
j_call: TRBJ2-7
v_call: TRBV11-2
d_call: TRBD1

cdr3_aa: CAWRVTGANNQPQHF
cdr3_nt: TGTGCCTGGAGGGTTACAGGGGCGAACAATCAGCCCCAGCATTTT
clone_size: .
j_call: TRBJ1-5
v_call: TRBV30
d_call: TRBD1

cdr3_aa: CAISERGSTDTQYF
cdr3_nt: TGTGCCATCAGTGAGCGGGGGAGCACAGATACGCAGTATTTT
clone_size: .
j_call: TRBJ2-3
v_call: TRBV10-3
d_call: .

cdr3_aa: CASSLRVWAFF
cdr3_nt: TGTGCCAGCAGCTTGCGAGTTTGGGCTTTCTTT
clone_size: .
j_call: TRBJ1-1
v_call: TRBV5-8
d_call: .

cdr3_aa: CASSLGGGQETQYF
cdr3_nt: TGTGCTAGCAGCTTAGGTGGGGGGCAAGAGACCCAGTACTTC
clone_size: .
j_call: TRBJ2-5
v_call: TRBV7-7
d_call: .

cdr3_aa: CASSFTQGTGNSPLHF
cdr3_nt: TGCGCCAGCAGCTTTACCCAGGGGACGGGGAATTCACCCCTCCACTTT
clone_size: .
j_call: TRBJ1-6
v_call: TRBV5-1
d_call: .

cdr3_aa: CASRVDRADTQYF
cdr3_nt: TGTGCCAGCAGAGTGGACAGGGCAGATACGCAGTATTTT
clone_size: .
j_call: TRBJ2-3
v_call: TRBV2
d_call: TRBD1

cdr3_aa: CASRQGNEKLFF
cdr3_nt: TGTGCCAGCAGACAGGGGAATGAAAAACTGTTTTTT
clone_size: few
j_call: TRBJ1-4
v_call: TRBV6-6
d_call: TRBD1

cdr3_aa: CASSGQGANTEAFF
cdr3_nt: TGTGCCAGCAGCGGACAGGGGGCGAACACTGAAGCTTTCTTT
clone_size: .
j_call: TRBJ1-1
v_call: TRBV14
d_call: TRBD1

cdr3_aa: CASSFGQVAGELFF
cdr3_nt: TGCGCCAGCAGCTTCGGACAGGTCGCCGGGGAGCTGTTTTTT
clone_size: .
j_call: TRBJ2-2
v_call: TRBV5-1
d_call: TRBD1

cdr3_aa: CASSGGSRYGYTF
cdr3_nt: TGTGCCAGCAGCGGCGGGTCTCGCTATGGCTACACCTTC
clone_size: .
j_call: TRBJ1-2
v_call: TRBV5-6
d_call: .